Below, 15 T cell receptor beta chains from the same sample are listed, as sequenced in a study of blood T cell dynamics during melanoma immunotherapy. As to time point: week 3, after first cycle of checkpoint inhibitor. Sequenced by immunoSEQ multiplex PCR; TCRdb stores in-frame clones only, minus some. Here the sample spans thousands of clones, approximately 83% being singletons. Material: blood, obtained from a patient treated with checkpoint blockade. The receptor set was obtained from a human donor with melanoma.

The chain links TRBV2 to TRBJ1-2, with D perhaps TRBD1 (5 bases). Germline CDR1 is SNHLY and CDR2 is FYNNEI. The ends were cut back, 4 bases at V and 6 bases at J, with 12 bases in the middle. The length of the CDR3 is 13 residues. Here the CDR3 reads CASSVSREDGYTF. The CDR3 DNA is TGTGCCAGCAGTGTGTCCAGGGAAGATGGCTACACCTTC.

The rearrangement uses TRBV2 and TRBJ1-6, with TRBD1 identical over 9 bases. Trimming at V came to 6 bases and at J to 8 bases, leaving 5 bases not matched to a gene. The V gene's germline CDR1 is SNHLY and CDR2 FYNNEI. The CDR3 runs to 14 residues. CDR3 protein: CASRVRTGDSPLHF. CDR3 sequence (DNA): TGTGCCAGCAGGGTACGGACAGGGGATTCACCCCTCCACTTT.

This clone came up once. In DNA, the CDR3 is TGTGCCACCAGCAGGGTTTCCGGGACAGGGAGCTCCTACGAGCAGTACTTC. This codes for CATSRVSGTGSSYEQYF. The chain has TRBV15 and TRBJ2-7; 9 positions agree with TRBD1. Trimming removed 3 bases from V and 0 bases from J; junction bases left unmatched: 9. Germline V gene data show CDR1 as LNHNV and CDR2 as YYDKDF (reference sequence). This CDR3 spans 17 amino acids.

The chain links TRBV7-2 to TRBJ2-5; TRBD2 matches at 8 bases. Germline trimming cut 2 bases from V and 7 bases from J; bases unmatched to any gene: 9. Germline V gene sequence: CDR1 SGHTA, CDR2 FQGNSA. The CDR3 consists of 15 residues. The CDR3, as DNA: TGTGCCAGCAGCTTACTAGCGGGTGCCAGAGGGACCCAGTACTTC. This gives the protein CASSLLAGARGTQYF.

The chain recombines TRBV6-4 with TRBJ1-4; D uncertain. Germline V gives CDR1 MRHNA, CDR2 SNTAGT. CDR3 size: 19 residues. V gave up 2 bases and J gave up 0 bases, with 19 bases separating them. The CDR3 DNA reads TGTGCCAGCAGTGACATATCGGTTACCCGTCGGCCAACTAATGAAAAACTGTTTTTT. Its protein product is CASSDISVTRRPTNEKLFF.

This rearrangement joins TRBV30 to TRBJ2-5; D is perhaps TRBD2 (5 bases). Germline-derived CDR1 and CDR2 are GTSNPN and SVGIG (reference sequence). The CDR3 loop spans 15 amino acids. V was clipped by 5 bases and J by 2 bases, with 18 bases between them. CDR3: CAWALGLATQETQYF. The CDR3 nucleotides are TGTGCCTGGGCCCTAGGGCTAGCCACGCAAGAGACCCAGTACTTC.

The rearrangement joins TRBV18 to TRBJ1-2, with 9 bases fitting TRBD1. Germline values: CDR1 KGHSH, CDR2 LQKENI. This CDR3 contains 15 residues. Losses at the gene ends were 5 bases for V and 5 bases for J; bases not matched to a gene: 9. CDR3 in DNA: TGTGCCAGCTCAGACCGGGACAGGGCCTATTATGGCTACACCTTC. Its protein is CASSDRDRAYYGYTF.

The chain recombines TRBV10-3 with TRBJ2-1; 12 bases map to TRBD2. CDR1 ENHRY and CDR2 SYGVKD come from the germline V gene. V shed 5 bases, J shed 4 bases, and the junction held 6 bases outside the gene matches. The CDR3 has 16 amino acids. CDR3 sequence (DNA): TGTGCCATCAGTCCCTCTAGCGGGGGGGGGTACAATGAGCAGTTCTTC. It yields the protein CAISPSSGGGYNEQFF.

CDR3 coding DNA: TGTGCCAGCAGCTTAAACAGCGGGGGGGCCGCCGGGGAGCTGTTTTTT. This gives the protein CASSLNSGGAAGELFF. The genes are TRBV7-2 and TRBJ2-2; 10 positions agree with TRBD2. Germline V gives CDR1 SGHTA, CDR2 FQGNSA. V lost 2 bases, J lost 6 bases, and 6 bases stayed unmatched. The CDR3 length is 16 residues.

Here the CDR3 DNA reads TGTGCCTGGGTTGGACAGGGCTGGGAGCAGTACTTC. This encodes CAWVGQGWEQYF. The chain joins TRBV30 to TRBJ2-7; 8 bases line up with TRBD1. The CDR3 totals 12 residues. CDR1 and CDR2 from the germline V gene are GTSNPN and SVGIG (reference sequence). V lost 5 bases and J lost 7; bases outside the gene matches: 7.

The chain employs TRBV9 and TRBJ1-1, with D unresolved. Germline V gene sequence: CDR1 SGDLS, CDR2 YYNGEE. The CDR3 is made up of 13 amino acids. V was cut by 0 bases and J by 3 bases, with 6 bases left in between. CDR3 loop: CASSVAGHTEAFF. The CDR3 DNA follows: TGTGCCAGCAGCGTAGCTGGCCACACTGAAGCTTTCTTT.

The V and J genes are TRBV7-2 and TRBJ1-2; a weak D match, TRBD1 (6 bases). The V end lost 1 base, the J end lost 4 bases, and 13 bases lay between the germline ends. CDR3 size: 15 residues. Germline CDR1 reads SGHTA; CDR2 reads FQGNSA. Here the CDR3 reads CASSLGGGQLYGYTF. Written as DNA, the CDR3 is TGTGCCAGCAGCTTAGGGGGGGGACAACTCTATGGCTACACCTTC.

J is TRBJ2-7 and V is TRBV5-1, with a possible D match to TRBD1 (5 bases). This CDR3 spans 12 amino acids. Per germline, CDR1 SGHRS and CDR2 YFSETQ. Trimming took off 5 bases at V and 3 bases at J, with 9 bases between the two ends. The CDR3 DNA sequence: TGCGCCAGCAGACAGGACAACTACGAGCAGTACTTC. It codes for CASRQDNYEQYF.

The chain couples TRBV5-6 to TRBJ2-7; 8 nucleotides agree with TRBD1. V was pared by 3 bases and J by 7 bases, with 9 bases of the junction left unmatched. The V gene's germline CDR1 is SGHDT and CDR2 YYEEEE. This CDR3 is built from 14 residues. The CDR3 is CASSYRDRPLEQYF. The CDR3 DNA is TGTGCCAGCAGCTACCGGGACAGGCCGTTGGAGCAGTACTTC.

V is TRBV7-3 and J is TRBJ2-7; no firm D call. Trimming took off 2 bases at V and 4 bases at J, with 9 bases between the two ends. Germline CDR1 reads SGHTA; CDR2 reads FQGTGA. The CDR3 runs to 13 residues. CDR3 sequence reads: CASSLYRGYEQYF. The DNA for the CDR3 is TGTGCCAGCAGCTTATACAGAGGATACGAGCAGTACTTC.